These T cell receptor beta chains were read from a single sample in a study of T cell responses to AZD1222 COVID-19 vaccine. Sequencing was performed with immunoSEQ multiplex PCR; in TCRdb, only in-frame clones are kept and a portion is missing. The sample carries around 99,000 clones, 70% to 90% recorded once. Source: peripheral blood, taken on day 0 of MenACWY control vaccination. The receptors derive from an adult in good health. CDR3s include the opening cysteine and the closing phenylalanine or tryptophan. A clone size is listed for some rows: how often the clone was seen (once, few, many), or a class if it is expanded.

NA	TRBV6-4	CASSDSEGPGGYTF
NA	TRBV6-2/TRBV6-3	CASSYSSSGTPRYNEQFF
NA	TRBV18	CASSPQGANYGYTF
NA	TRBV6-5	CASNLDRVDTGELFF
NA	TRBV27	CASSPDRGVQETQYF
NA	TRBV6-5	CASRDSYNEQFF
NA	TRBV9	CASSRTGNSNQPQHF
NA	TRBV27	CASSPRGENTEAFF
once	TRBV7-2	CASSSGAGQGAFHTEAFF
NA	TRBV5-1	CASSLGVDTGELFF
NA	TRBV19	CASREQGMDEKLFF
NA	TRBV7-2	CASSGGGEGLWSQFF
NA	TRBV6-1	CASSEQGQGKEKLFF
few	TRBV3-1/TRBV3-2	CASSQAGGTEETQYF
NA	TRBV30	CAWTPVQWDRDYEQYF
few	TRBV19	CASSIRGPNSPLHF
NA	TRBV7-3	CASSLTGQSVSDTQYF
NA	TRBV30	CATLVANTEAFF
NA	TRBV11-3	CASSFGIRRDNKSTDTQYF
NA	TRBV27	CASSSYRTVANYGYTF
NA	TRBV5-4	CASSPDRGQGAILPF
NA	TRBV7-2	CASSPLGSNSPLHF
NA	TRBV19	CASSIDRGSYEQYF
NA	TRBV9	CASSAGSLETQYF
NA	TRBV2	CASRQGTQPQHF
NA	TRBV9	CASSVGRPGGTEAFF
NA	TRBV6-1	CASSEWASGAYEQYF
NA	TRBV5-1	CASSPWTGGFYGYTF
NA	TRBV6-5	CASSLQGYEQYF
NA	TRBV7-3	CASSLGLVDEQFF
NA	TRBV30	CAWSVQDAGPLHF
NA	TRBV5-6	CASSRGQVEYEQYF
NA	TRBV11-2	CASSLGQASNQPQHF
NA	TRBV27	CASSTSQTAGNTIYF
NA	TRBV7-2	CASSGDRDSGNTIYF
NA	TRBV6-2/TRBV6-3	CASSSTGSSDIQYF
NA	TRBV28	CASRGARNIQYF
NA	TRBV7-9	CASSLGGGNNQPQHF
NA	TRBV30	CAWSVYREGYTF
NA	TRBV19	CASSIRAGLGYEQFF